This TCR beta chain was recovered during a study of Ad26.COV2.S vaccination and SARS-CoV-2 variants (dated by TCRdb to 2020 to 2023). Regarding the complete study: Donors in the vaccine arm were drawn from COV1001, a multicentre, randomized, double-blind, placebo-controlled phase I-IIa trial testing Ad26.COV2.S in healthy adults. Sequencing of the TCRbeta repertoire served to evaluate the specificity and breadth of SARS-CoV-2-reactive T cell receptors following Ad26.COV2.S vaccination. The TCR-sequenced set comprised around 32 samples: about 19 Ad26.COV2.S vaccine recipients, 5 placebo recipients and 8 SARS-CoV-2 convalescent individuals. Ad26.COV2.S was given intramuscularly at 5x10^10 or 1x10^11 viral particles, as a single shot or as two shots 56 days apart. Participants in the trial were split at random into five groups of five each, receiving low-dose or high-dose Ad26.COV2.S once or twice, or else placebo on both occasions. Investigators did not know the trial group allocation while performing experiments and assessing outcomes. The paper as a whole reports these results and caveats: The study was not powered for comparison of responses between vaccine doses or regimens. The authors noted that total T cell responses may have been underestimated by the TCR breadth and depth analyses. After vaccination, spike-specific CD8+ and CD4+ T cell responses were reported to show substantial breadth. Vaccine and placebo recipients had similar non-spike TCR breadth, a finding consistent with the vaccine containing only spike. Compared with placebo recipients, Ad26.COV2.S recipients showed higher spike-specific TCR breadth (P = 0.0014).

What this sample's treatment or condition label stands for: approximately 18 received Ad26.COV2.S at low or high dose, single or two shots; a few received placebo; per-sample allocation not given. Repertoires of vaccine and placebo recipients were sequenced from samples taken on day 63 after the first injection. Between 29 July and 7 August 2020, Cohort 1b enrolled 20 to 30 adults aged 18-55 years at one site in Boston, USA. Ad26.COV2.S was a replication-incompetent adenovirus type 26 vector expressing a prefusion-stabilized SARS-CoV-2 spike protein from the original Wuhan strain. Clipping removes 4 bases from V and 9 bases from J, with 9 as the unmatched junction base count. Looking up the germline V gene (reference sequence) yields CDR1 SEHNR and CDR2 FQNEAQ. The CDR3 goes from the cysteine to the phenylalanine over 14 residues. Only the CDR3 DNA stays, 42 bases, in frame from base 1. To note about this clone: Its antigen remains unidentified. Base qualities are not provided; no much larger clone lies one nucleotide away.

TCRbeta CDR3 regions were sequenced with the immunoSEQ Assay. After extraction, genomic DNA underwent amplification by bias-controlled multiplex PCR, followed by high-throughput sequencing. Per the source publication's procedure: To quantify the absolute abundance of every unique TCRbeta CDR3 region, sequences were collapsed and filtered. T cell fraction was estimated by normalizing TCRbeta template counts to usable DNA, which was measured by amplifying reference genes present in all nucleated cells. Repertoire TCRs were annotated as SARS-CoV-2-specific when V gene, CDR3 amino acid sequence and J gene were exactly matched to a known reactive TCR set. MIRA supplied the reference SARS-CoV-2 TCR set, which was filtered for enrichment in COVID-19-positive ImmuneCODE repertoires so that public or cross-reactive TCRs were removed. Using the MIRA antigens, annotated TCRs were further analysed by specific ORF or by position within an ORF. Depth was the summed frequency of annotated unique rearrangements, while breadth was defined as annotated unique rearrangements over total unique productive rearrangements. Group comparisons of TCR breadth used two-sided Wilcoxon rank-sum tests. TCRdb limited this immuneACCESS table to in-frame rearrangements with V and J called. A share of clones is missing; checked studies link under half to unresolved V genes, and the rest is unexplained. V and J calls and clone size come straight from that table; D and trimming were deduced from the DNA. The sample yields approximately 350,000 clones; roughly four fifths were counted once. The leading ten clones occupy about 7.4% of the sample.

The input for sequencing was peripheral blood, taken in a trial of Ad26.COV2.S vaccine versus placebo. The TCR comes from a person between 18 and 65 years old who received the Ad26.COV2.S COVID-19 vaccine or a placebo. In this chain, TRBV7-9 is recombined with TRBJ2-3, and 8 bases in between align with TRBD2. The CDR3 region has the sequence CASSWVGTSNTQYF. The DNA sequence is TGTGCCAGCAGCTGGGTCGGGACTAGTAACACGCAGTATTTT. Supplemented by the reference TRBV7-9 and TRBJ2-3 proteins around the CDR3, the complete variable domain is DTGVSQNPRHKITKRGQNVTFRCDPISEHNRLYWYRQTLGQGPEFLTYFQNEAQLEKSRLLSDRFSAERPKGSFSTLEIQRTEQGDSAMYLCASSWVGTSNTQYFGPGTRLTVL.